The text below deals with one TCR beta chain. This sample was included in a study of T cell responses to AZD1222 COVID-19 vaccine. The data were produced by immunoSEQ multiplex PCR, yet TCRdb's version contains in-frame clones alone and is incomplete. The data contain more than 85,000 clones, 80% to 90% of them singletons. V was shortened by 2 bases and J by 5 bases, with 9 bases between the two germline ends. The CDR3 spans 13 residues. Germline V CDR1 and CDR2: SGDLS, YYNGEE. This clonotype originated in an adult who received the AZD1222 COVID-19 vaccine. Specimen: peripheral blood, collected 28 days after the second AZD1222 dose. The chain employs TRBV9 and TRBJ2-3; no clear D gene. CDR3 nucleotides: TGTGCCAGCAGCGTTATCTGGGGAGATACGCAGTATTTT. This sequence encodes CASSVIWGDTQYF.